This TCR beta chain was sequenced during a study of a mutant IDH1 vaccine in newly diagnosed glioma. CDR1 is SSHAT and CDR2 is FNYEAQ in the germline V gene (reference sequence). The CDR3 contains 15 residues. On this clone itself: Germline is not matched at one junction end, which may reflect a read error.

Time point denoted: baseline, week 1 (first vaccination visit). The treatment is: pre-vaccination baseline after standard-of-care therapy. TCRdb's copy holds only in-frame clones and misses some; the assay was immunoSEQ multiplex PCR. The table has over 15,000 clones, 95% to 96% seen once. Sequences were derived from peripheral blood mononuclear cells (PBMCs), sampled from a glioma patient treated with radiotherapy, temozolomide or both. V is TRBV7-7 and J is TRBJ2-3; D ambiguous. The receptor comes from a woman aged 18-30 years with glioma. Some clones in this sample may be carry-over from other donors' samples. CDR3 region: CASSLDPGSTDTQYF. The CDR3, as DNA: TGTGCTAGCAGCTTAGACCCGGGTAGCACAGATACGCAGTATTTT.